This TCR beta chain originates from a study of immune evolution from preneoplasia to lung adenocarcinoma (dated by TCRdb to the early 2020s). Study-level background: HLA loss of heterozygosity was seen in about 7.6%, 15% and 36% of AIS, MIA and ADC lesions, and in no AAH lesions. The study combined immune gene expression, TCR sequencing and multiplex immunofluorescence to profile immune contexture across lung adenocarcinoma precursors and invasive adenocarcinoma. Resected precursor lesions (AAH, AIS, MIA) and invasive adenocarcinomas were compared against paired morphologically normal lung tissue. Sample size was determined by specimen availability and not by a prior power calculation. The immune data were combined with whole exome sequencing and methylation data from the same cohort of nodules. A total of roughly 51 patients with pulmonary nodules who underwent surgical resection were included in the overall cohort. TCR sequencing data were obtained from about 49 patients. The study reported that around 100 samples were used for TCR sequencing. POLYSOLVER was used to infer Class I HLA alleles from exome data, while LOHHLA was used to detect allele-specific HLA loss. Broader findings and caveats from the paper: Because every patient came from Japan and China, how well the results apply to Western populations was uncertain. Findings were based on association rather than direct causation; larger cohorts with long-term follow-up and longitudinal biopsies were deemed needed. Normal lung showed the highest clonality, whereas later-stage lesions appeared to have higher T cell density and diversity but lower clonality. The highest T cell clonality was observed in KRAS-mutant nodules compared with EGFR-mutant or double wild-type lesions. The highest top T cell clone frequencies were observed in normal lung, and a progressive decrease in top T cell clone frequencies appeared to occur from AAH through AIS, MIA and invasive adenocarcinoma.

Between 2014 and 2017, the patients underwent resection in either Japan or China. The histologic diagnosis of each case was independently confirmed on H&E slides by two lung cancer pathologists. To enrich premalignant or tumor cells for nucleic acid extraction, macro-dissection was performed after pathologic assessment. FFPE tissue was used for DNA isolation with the AllPrep DNA/RNA FFPE Kit. Using the immunoSEQ hsTCRbeta Kit, TCR beta CDR3 regions were sequenced from DNA. The source study handled its data this way. TCR sequencing data were analysed with the ImmunoSEQ Analyzer. T cell clonality was defined as 1 minus Pielou's evenness computed on productive rearrangements. The inverse Simpson index, applied to productive templates, was used to measure T cell diversity. T cell density was TCR beta template counts normalized to usable DNA, estimated by amplifying and sequencing housekeeping genes. Two-sided Kruskal-Wallis tests were used to compare TCR metrics between histologic stages. TCRdb's version of the immuneACCESS table is confined to in-frame rearrangements and falls short of the full clone set. An unresolved V gene accounts for under half of the shortfall where checked; the remainder is of unknown origin. V and J calls plus clone size are reproduced from that table; the DNA served to infer D and trimming. The table for this sample lists approximately 9,000 clones; approximately 85% of them were counted only once. Under 7% of the sample belongs to the ten largest clones.

Regarding this clone: The target of this receptor is not known. Nothing much larger sits one base from this clone, and base qualities are not available.

Reading from cysteine to phenylalanine, the CDR3 counts 17 amino acids. The CDR3 DNA has 51 bases and is translated from base 1. Reading the germline V gene gives CDR1 MRHNA and CDR2 SNTAGT. The germline V end is reduced by 4 bases and the J end by 5 bases; junction bases left unmatched: 15. In this chain, TRBV6-4 is recombined with TRBJ1-2, with 8 bases in between that match TRBD1. This TCR was sampled from a person aged 70 to 85 with lung adenocarcinoma. The specimen sequenced was FFPE minimally invasive lung adenocarcinoma tissue. The intended sense of this specimen's cell subset or site label: micro-invasive lung adenocarcinoma (MIA). The DNA reads TGTGCCAGCAGTGCCCCGTCCGGGACAGGTAATGGTTATGGCTACACCTTC. It codes for CASSAPSGTGNGYGYTF.